This TCR beta chain derives from a study of blood T cell repertoires in COVID-19. Background on the study: Italy, Spain and the United States were the sources of the convalescent and acute COVID-19 samples. In each case, the material was cDNA or gDNA derived from T cells, B-cell-depleted T cells, or PBMCs.

Under the authors' procedure: Amplification with reference gene primers provided the estimates of nucleated cell counts. Profiling relied on immunoSEQ multiplex PCR, and the TCRdb table lists in-frame clones only, not all of them. The V and J calls and the clone size are those of that table, but D and trimming were determined from the DNA. The sample records 200,000 to 250,000 clones, 92% being singletons. Germline V gives CDR1 LNHDA, CDR2 SQIVND (reference sequence). The CDR3 runs to 17 residues. V was shortened by 0 bases and J by 8 bases, with 22 bases between the two germline ends. This clone has only a few counts.

The sequencing sample was made of peripheral blood. This clonotype originated in a man aged 30 to 39 with acute or convalescent COVID-19. The chain recombines TRBV19 with TRBJ1-2; D call uncertain. CDR3 in amino acids: CASSIDPILEVSNGYTF. CDR3 bases: TGTGCCAGTAGTATAGACCCTATATTGGAGGTTTCTAACGGCTACACCTTC.